The clone carrying this TCR beta chain was recorded at least ten times. Its specificity is not known. TCRdb redid the calling of the RT-PCR reads with MiXCR, one entry per CDR3 protein. Among 300,000 to 350,000 distinct CDR3 sequences listed, approximately 23% were seen once. These data come from a study of response to subunit inactivated influenza vaccine. Findings of the study overall: The authors proposed limited new T cell recruitment per seasonal influenza vaccination.

V dropped 4 bases and J dropped 5 bases, with 11 bases sitting between them. Germline loops: CDR1 MGHRA, CDR2 YSYEKL. This CDR3 contains 13 residues. The specimen comprised PBMCs from blood, sampled 21 months after vaccination. The gene calls are TRBV4-1 and TRBJ2-5; the D call may be TRBD1 or TRBD2 (5 bases each). This TCR was sampled from a man between 50 and 69 years old who received an inactivated influenza vaccine. For the CDR3, the DNA is TGCGCCAGCAGCCTGGGACCGGAGGAGACCCAGTACTTC. This sequence encodes CASSLGPEETQYF.